These T cell receptor beta chains were read from a single sample in a study of radiotherapy plus CTLA-4 blockade in lung cancer. The protocol was immunoSEQ multiplex PCR, while the TCRdb copy is restricted to in-frame clones and leaves out a portion. The sample lists some 98,000 clones, approximately 85% seen once, with about 3.5% in the top ten. Sequences were derived from peripheral blood, sampled from a patient treated with radiotherapy plus ipilimumab. These TCRs come from a human donor with non-small cell lung cancer who had a partial response to radiotherapy plus ipilimumab. Both conserved end residues are part of each CDR3. The D gene is left open where the match is weak. Size is stated for part of the rows, as once, few or many counts, or as a class when the clone is expanded.

CDR3 length | J gene | clone size | D gene | V gene | CDR3 protein | CDR3 DNA
14 | TRBJ1-1 | - | - | TRBV5-6 | CASSLVQANTEAFF | TGTGCCAGCAGCTTAGTACAGGCGAACACTGAAGCTTTCTTT
16 | TRBJ2-4 | - | TRBD2 | TRBV30 | CAWSPSGTNTKNIQYF | TGTGCCTGGAGTCCCTCCGGGACTAATACCAAAAACATTCAGTACTTC
10 | TRBJ1-2 | - | TRBD1 | TRBV20-1 | CSATNRGPRF | TGCAGTGCCACCAACAGGGGGCCCAGATTC
13 | TRBJ2-3 | once | - | TRBV10-2 | CASSDRAPGTQYF | TGCGCCAGCAGTGACAGGGCACCGGGTACGCAGTATTTT
14 | TRBJ2-5 | - | - | TRBV18 | CASSLPSVGETQYF | TGTGCCAGCTCATTGCCTAGCGTGGGGGAGACCCAGTACTTC
17 | TRBJ2-1 | - | TRBD2 | TRBV5-4 | CASSLSSSTSGRYEQFF | TGTGCCAGCAGCTTGTCGTCGTCGACTAGCGGGAGGTATGAGCAGTTCTTC
14 | TRBJ2-1 | - | - | TRBV7-3 | CASTPQPEGNEQFF | TGTGCCAGCACCCCCCAGCCGGAGGGGAATGAGCAGTTCTTC
11 | TRBJ2-1 | - | - | TRBV20-1 | CSARSVNEQFF | TGCAGTGCTAGAAGCGTGAATGAGCAGTTCTTC
17 | TRBJ1-5 | - | TRBD1 | TRBV5-1 | CASSWGTGPYSNQPQHF | TGCGCCAGCAGCTGGGGGACAGGGCCGTATAGCAATCAGCCCCAGCATTTT
14 | TRBJ1-1 | - | - | TRBV5-1 | CASSLIPGGTEAFF | TGCGCCAGCAGCTTGATTCCTGGAGGCACTGAAGCTTTCTTT
14 | TRBJ2-3 | few | TRBD1 | TRBV30 | CAWFRQGSADTQYF | TGTGCCTGGTTCCGACAGGGGTCAGCAGATACGCAGTATTTT
15 | TRBJ1-1 | - | - | TRBV11-1 | CASKGQGSFGTEAFF | TGTGCCAGCAAAGGCCAGGGGTCTTTTGGGACGGAAGCTTTCTTT
13 | TRBJ1-1 | - | - | TRBV9 | CASSMTVNTEAFF | TGTGCCAGCAGCATGACAGTTAACACTGAAGCTTTCTTT
15 | TRBJ1-2 | - | - | TRBV14 | CASSQESAELRDYTF | TGTGCCAGCAGCCAAGAATCGGCAGAACTCAGGGACTACACCTTC
16 | TRBJ2-1 | - | TRBD2 | TRBV7-3 | CASSLRAGGSYNEQFF | TGTGCCAGCAGCTTACGCGCGGGGGGCTCGTACAATGAGCAGTTCTTC
11 | TRBJ2-7 | - | TRBD2 | TRBV30 | CAWGTSDRQYF | TGTGCCTGGGGGACTAGCGACAGGCAGTACTTC
14 | TRBJ1-2 | - | - | TRBV18 | CASSPPSANYGYTF | TGTGCCAGCTCACCACCTTCAGCTAACTATGGCTACACCTTC
16 | TRBJ1-3 | - | - | TRBV15 | CATSGINRESGNTIYF | TGTGCCACCAGCGGGATAAACAGGGAATCAGGAAACACCATATATTTT
16 | TRBJ2-3 | - | - | TRBV9 | CASSVEGAYITDTQYF | TGTGCCAGCAGCGTAGAGGGAGCGTATATCACAGATACGCAGTATTTT
15 | TRBJ2-2 | - | - | TRBV19 | CASSIAGTPTGELFF | TGTGCCAGTAGTATAGCCGGGACACCCACCGGGGAGCTGTTTTTT
16 | TRBJ2-2 | - | - | TRBV7-3 | CASSLKGHQETGELFF | TGTGCCAGCAGCTTAAAGGGGCACCAGGAAACCGGGGAGCTGTTTTTT
14 | TRBJ2-7 | - | TRBD1 | TRBV28 | CASSVTTGVHEQYF | TGTGCCAGCAGTGTAACGACAGGGGTGCACGAGCAGTACTTC
14 | TRBJ2-3 | - | TRBD2 | TRBV11-3 | CASSSGGSTDTQYF | TGTGCCAGCAGCTCGGGGGGAAGCACAGATACGCAGTATTTT
15 | TRBJ2-2 | few | - | TRBV4-1 | CASSQAVAVGGELFF | TGCGCCAGCAGCCAAGCGGTAGCGGTGGGCGGGGAGCTGTTTTTT
14 | TRBJ1-1 | - | - | TRBV5-1 | CASSLTTRAGEAFF | TGCGCCAGCAGCCTGACTACTCGGGCCGGGGAGGCTTTCTTT